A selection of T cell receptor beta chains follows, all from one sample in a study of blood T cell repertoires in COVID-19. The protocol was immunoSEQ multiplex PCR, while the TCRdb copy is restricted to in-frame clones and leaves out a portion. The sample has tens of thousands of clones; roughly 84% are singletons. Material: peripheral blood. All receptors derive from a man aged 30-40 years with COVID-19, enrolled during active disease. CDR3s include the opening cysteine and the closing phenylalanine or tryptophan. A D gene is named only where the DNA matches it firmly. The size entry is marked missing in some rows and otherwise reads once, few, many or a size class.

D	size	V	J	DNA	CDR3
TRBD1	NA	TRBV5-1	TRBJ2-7	TGCGCCAGCAGCTTAACCGGGACAGGAACCTACGAGCAGTACTTC	CASSLTGTGTYEQYF
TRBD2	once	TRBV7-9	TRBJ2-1	TGTGCCAGCAGCTTAATGAGCGGGAGAGCTAATGAGCAGTTCTTC	CASSLMSGRANEQFF
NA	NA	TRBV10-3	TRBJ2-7	TGTGCCACGGAGGAGGGGCCCAACTACGAGCAGTACTTC	CATEEGPNYEQYF
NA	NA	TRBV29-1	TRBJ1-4	TGCAGCGTTGTTGTTGGGCCGAATGAAAAACTGTTTTTT	CSVVVGPNEKLFF
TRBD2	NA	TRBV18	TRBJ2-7	TGTGCCAGCTCACCTACTAGCGGGAGCTCCTACGAGCAGTACTTC	CASSPTSGSSYEQYF
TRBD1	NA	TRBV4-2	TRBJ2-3	TGTGCCAGCAGCCAATCGCAGGGGGCTTCCGCAGATACGCAGTATTTT	CASSQSQGASADTQYF
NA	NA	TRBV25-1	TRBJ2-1	TGTGCCAGCAGTGAAAGAGAGAACAATGAGCAGTTCTTC	CASSERENNEQFF
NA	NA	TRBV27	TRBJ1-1	TGTGCCAGCTCTTCCGGGGGGGTCTGGACTGAAGCTTTCTTT	CASSSGGVWTEAFF
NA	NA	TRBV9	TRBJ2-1	TGTGCCAGCAGCGTAGCGGGAAATGAGCAGTTCTTC	CASSVAGNEQFF
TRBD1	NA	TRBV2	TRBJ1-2	TGTGCCAGCCGACAGGGGACAGACTATGGCTACACCTTC	CASRQGTDYGYTF
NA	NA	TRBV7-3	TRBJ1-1	TGTGCCAGCAGCTTAGAGGGATCAGTCACTGAAGCTTTCTTT	CASSLEGSVTEAFF
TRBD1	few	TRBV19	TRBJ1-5	TGTGCCAGTAGTCTCCTAAGAGGGACAGGCCTTAGCAATCAGCCCCAGCATTTT	CASSLLRGTGLSNQPQHF
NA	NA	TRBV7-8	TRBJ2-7	TGTGCCAGCAGTTCAGGGTGGGTCTCCTACGAGCAGTACTTC	CASSSGWVSYEQYF
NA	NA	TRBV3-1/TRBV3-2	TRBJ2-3	TGTGCCAGCAGCCGCGCTCCCTCAACGCAGTATTTT	CASSRAPSTQYF
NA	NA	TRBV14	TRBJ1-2	TGTGCCAGCAGCCAGCAAGCGGGAATCGGAGGGGGCTACACCTTC	CASSQQAGIGGGYTF
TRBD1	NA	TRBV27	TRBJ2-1	TGTGCCAGCAGTCGATCCCTCGGGACAGACAATGAGCAGTTCTTC	CASSRSLGTDNEQFF
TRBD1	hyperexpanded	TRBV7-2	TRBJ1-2	TGTGCCAGCAGCTTGGGGACAGGAGACTATGGCTACACCTTC	CASSLGTGDYGYTF
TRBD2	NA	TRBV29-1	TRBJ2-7	TGCAGCGTTGAGTTCGGGACGGGAGGTGGGACCTACGAGCAGTACTTC	CSVEFGTGGGTYEQYF
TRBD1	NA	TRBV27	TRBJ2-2	TGTGCCAGCAGTCTAGAGGGACAGCTTCTGACCGGGGAGCTGTTTTTT	CASSLEGQLLTGELFF
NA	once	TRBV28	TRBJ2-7	TGTGCCAGCAGCCAAGGCCGGGGTAAATGGGGCGAGCAGTACTTC	CASSQGRGKWGEQYF
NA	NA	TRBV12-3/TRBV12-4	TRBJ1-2	TGTGCCACCAAGGCGGCAGGGTATGGCTACACCTTC	CATKAAGYGYTF
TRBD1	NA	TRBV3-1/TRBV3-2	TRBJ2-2	TGTGCCAGCAGCCAAGGTCCAGGGGGGAACACCGGGGAGCTGTTTTTT	CASSQGPGGNTGELFF
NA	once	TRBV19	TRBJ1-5	TGTGCCAGTAGTATGTGGGAGCCCCGAGAGCCCCAGCATTTT	CASSMWEPREPQHF
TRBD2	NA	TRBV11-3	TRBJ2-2	TGTGCCAGCAGCTCGGGACTAGCGGGGGACACCGGGGAGCTGTTTTTT	CASSSGLAGDTGELFF
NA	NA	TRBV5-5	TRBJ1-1	TGTGCCAGCAGCTTGGGGAGCGTGACTGAAGCTTTCTTT	CASSLGSVTEAFF
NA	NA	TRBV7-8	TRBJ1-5	TGTGCCAGCAGCTTAGTTAGCGGGGTCAATCAGCCCCAGCATTTT	CASSLVSGVNQPQHF
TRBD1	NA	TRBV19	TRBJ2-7	TGTGCCAGTAGGCGGTCGGGACAGAATCAATACGAGCAGTACTTC	CASRRSGQNQYEQYF
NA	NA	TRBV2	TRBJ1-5	TGTGCCAGCACCATGTCCGGGCCCCAGCATTTT	CASTMSGPQHF
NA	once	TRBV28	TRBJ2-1	TGTGCCAGCAGTCGGACAACCCCGCGGAATGAGCAGTTCTTC	CASSRTTPRNEQFF
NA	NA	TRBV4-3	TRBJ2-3	TGCGCCAGCAGCCTTTCTACTACTAGCACAGATACGCAGTATTTT	CASSLSTTSTDTQYF
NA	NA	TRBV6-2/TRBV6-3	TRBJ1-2	TGTGCCAGCAGTTACTCCGGAGACGGGAGGGGCTACACCTTC	CASSYSGDGRGYTF
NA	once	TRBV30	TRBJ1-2	TGTGCCTGCCCACAGGGAAGGGGCTACACCTTC	CACPQGRGYTF